This T cell receptor (beta chain) was captured by sequencing in a study of B cell selection in AIRE deficiency. Study observations and caveats: Shorter CDR3s marked shared Treg sequences, biased toward few non-templated insertions.

The sorted conventional CD4 T cells were gated as CD4+CD127+. Comment on this clone: Its target is unknown.

V lost 6 bases and J lost 9, with 12 bases in between. Germline lookup yields CDR1 MRHNA and CDR2 SNTAGT. The CDR3 extends over 13 amino acids. Authors' data handling: Conventional T cell pools: about 100,000 distinct patient, 13.4x10^4 donor TCRbeta sequences. Here immunoSEQ multiplex PCR was the method, and the copy in TCRdb shows in-frame clones only, minus some. V and J calls and clone size are as listed in that table; D and trimming were resolved from the DNA. This table holds over 20,000 clones, roughly 97% found once. The sequence was collected from a human donor with AIRE deficiency. The J gene is TRBJ1-6, the V gene TRBV6-4; D is unresolved. The sequenced sample consisted of conventional CD4+ T cells sorted from PBMCs. CDR3 protein: CASRDEGFSPLHF. The CDR3 DNA follows: TGTGCCAGCAGAGATGAAGGCTTTTCACCCCTCCACTTT.